These T cell receptor beta chains were read from a single sample in a study of T cells after yellow fever vaccination. TCRdb analysed the 5' RACE reads with MiXCR anew, one entry per CDR3 protein. The sample lists about 310,000 distinct CDR3 sequences; 3.6% were seen once. The sample in question was PBMCs, obtained on the day of the yellow fever booster vaccination. These receptors all stem from a man aged 18 to 29 who received the YFV17D yellow fever vaccine. Both conserved end residues are part of each CDR3. The D gene is left open where the match is weak. Not every row has a clone size; where given, it reads once, few, many or a size class.

d_gene: TRBD1
abundance: many
v_gene: TRBV5-1
j_gene: TRBJ2-1
CDR3nt: TGCGCCAGCAGCTCCGGGACAGGGGGGTCCGATGAGCAGTTCTTC
CDR3aa: CASSSGTGGSDEQFF

d_gene: -
abundance: -
v_gene: TRBV5-1
j_gene: TRBJ1-6
CDR3nt: TGCGCCAGCACATCCGGGGAGGACCATTCACCCCTCCACTTT
CDR3aa: CASTSGEDHSPLHF

d_gene: -
abundance: -
v_gene: TRBV6-5
j_gene: TRBJ1-2
CDR3nt: TGTGCCAGCAGTTACGTGGAGAACTATGGCTACACCTTC
CDR3aa: CASSYVENYGYTF

d_gene: TRBD1
abundance: many
v_gene: TRBV6-5
j_gene: TRBJ1-2
CDR3nt: TGTGCCAGCAGTTACAGTGATGGTTGGACAGGGTATGGCTACACCTTC
CDR3aa: CASSYSDGWTGYGYTF

d_gene: -
abundance: few
v_gene: TRBV6-5
j_gene: TRBJ1-4
CDR3nt: TGTGCCAGCCGAACCCTCGGCAGGGCCACTAATGAAAAACTGTTTTTT
CDR3aa: CASRTLGRATNEKLFF

d_gene: TRBD2
abundance: -
v_gene: TRBV7-9
j_gene: TRBJ2-1
CDR3nt: TGTGCCAGCAGCGATCGTGACTCGCGGGGGGGCAGGAATGAGCAGTTCTTC
CDR3aa: CASSDRDSRGGRNEQFF

d_gene: -
abundance: few
v_gene: TRBV11-2
j_gene: TRBJ2-1
CDR3nt: TGTGCCAGCAGCTTGAACCCCCCCTACAATGAGCAGTTCTTC
CDR3aa: CASSLNPPYNEQFF

d_gene: -
abundance: many
v_gene: TRBV6-5
j_gene: TRBJ2-1
CDR3nt: TGTGCCAGCAGTTACGCAGGGCGCAATGAGCAGTTCTTC
CDR3aa: CASSYAGRNEQFF

d_gene: -
abundance: many
v_gene: TRBV5-1
j_gene: TRBJ2-7
CDR3nt: TGCGCCAGCAGCATGGACGCCACCTACGAGCAGTACTTC
CDR3aa: CASSMDATYEQYF

d_gene: TRBD1
abundance: few
v_gene: TRBV6-5
j_gene: TRBJ2-7
CDR3nt: TGTGCCAGCAGTTACTCGACAGGGGAGGTGGACGAGCAGTACTTC
CDR3aa: CASSYSTGEVDEQYF

d_gene: -
abundance: many
v_gene: TRBV5-1
j_gene: TRBJ1-1
CDR3nt: TGCGCCAGCAGCTCGACAGCGTCAAACACTGAAGCTTTCTTT
CDR3aa: CASSSTASNTEAFF

d_gene: -
abundance: many
v_gene: TRBV20-1
j_gene: TRBJ2-5
CDR3nt: TGCAGTGCTAGGGTGGACTTCCGAGAGACCCAGTACTTC
CDR3aa: CSARVDFRETQYF

d_gene: -
abundance: many
v_gene: TRBV7-2
j_gene: TRBJ2-5
CDR3nt: TGTGCCAGCAGCCGGACAGAAGAGACCCAGTACTTC
CDR3aa: CASSRTEETQYF

d_gene: -
abundance: many
v_gene: TRBV6-5
j_gene: TRBJ2-3
CDR3nt: TGTGCCAGCAAAGCCGGGGGAGCCACAGATACGCAGTATTTT
CDR3aa: CASKAGGATDTQYF

d_gene: -
abundance: -
v_gene: TRBV7-9
j_gene: TRBJ1-5
CDR3nt: TGTGCCAGCAGCTTAGATCTTAGCAATCAGCCCCAGCATTTT
CDR3aa: CASSLDLSNQPQHF

d_gene: TRBD1
abundance: many
v_gene: TRBV20-1
j_gene: TRBJ2-7
CDR3nt: TGCAGTGCTATAGGGGGCCAGGGGAACGAGCAGTACTTC
CDR3aa: CSAIGGQGNEQYF

d_gene: -
abundance: -
v_gene: TRBV12-3/TRBV12-4
j_gene: TRBJ1-5
CDR3nt: TGTGCCAGCAGTTTTCGTACTGGGGGTCAGCCCCAGCATTTT
CDR3aa: CASSFRTGGQPQHF

d_gene: -
abundance: -
v_gene: TRBV2
j_gene: TRBJ2-1
CDR3nt: TGTGCCAGCAATCCGGACAGTTACAATGAGCAGTTCTTC
CDR3aa: CASNPDSYNEQFF

d_gene: -
abundance: few
v_gene: TRBV2
j_gene: TRBJ2-5
CDR3nt: TGTGCCAGCATTAAGGAAACAGGCGGAGGGCGAGAGACCCAGTACTTC
CDR3aa: CASIKETGGGRETQYF

d_gene: -
abundance: -
v_gene: TRBV6-2/TRBV6-3
j_gene: TRBJ2-7
CDR3nt: TGTGCCAGCAGTCCCGGGACCGGCGAGCAGTACTTC
CDR3aa: CASSPGTGEQYF

d_gene: -
abundance: many
v_gene: TRBV18
j_gene: TRBJ1-2
CDR3nt: TGTGCCAGCTCACTAACGGTGGGCTACACCTTC
CDR3aa: CASSLTVGYTF

d_gene: TRBD2
abundance: -
v_gene: TRBV4-1
j_gene: TRBJ2-3
CDR3nt: TGCGCCAGCAGCCTCAGGACTAGCGGGGTTAGCACAGATACGCAGTATTTT
CDR3aa: CASSLRTSGVSTDTQYF

d_gene: -
abundance: -
v_gene: TRBV5-1
j_gene: TRBJ2-7
CDR3nt: TGCGCCAGCAGTTCCGGGGACTTCCTTTCCTACGAGCAGTACTTC
CDR3aa: CASSSGDFLSYEQYF

d_gene: TRBD2
abundance: many
v_gene: TRBV7-2
j_gene: TRBJ2-3
CDR3nt: TGTGCCAGCAGCTTATTTGTGAGGCTAGCGGGGGTGACAGATACGCAGTATTTT
CDR3aa: CASSLFVRLAGVTDTQYF

d_gene: TRBD1
abundance: -
v_gene: TRBV27
j_gene: TRBJ2-3
CDR3nt: TGTGCCAGCAGCCGGGACAGGGGTGTCGCAGATACGCAGTATTTT
CDR3aa: CASSRDRGVADTQYF

d_gene: TRBD1
abundance: many
v_gene: TRBV5-6
j_gene: TRBJ2-3
CDR3nt: TGTGCCAGCAGCTTTAGGGACAGGGACTCTAGCACAGATACGCAGTATTTT
CDR3aa: CASSFRDRDSSTDTQYF

d_gene: -
abundance: many
v_gene: TRBV5-1
j_gene: TRBJ2-1
CDR3nt: TGCGCCAGCAGCTTTTCGGTTTACAATGAGCAGTTCTTC
CDR3aa: CASSFSVYNEQFF

d_gene: TRBD2
abundance: many
v_gene: TRBV5-1
j_gene: TRBJ2-1
CDR3nt: TGCGCCAGCAGCTCGAGACTAGCGACTGGCGAGCAGTTCTTC
CDR3aa: CASSSRLATGEQFF

d_gene: -
abundance: many
v_gene: TRBV7-9
j_gene: TRBJ1-1
CDR3nt: TGTGCCAGCAGCTCCCAAATGAACACTGAAGCTTTCTTT
CDR3aa: CASSSQMNTEAFF

d_gene: -
abundance: -
v_gene: TRBV5-6
j_gene: TRBJ1-5
CDR3nt: TGTGCCAGCAGCCGTAGACAGGGCAATCAGCCCCAGCATTTT
CDR3aa: CASSRRQGNQPQHF

d_gene: -
abundance: many
v_gene: TRBV6-2/TRBV6-3
j_gene: TRBJ2-3
CDR3nt: TGTGCCAGCAGTTTAATCACAGATACGCAGTATTTT
CDR3aa: CASSLITDTQYF

d_gene: -
abundance: many
v_gene: TRBV6-6
j_gene: TRBJ2-1
CDR3nt: TGTGCCAGCAGTACAGTTTACAATGAGCAGTTCTTC
CDR3aa: CASSTVYNEQFF

d_gene: -
abundance: many
v_gene: TRBV4-1
j_gene: TRBJ2-5
CDR3nt: TGCGCCAGCAGCCAAGATCTTCGGGGGCCTCGGGAGACCCAGTACTTC
CDR3aa: CASSQDLRGPRETQYF

d_gene: -
abundance: -
v_gene: TRBV20-1
j_gene: TRBJ2-5
CDR3nt: TGCAGTGCTAGGGCGGTCAGGTACCAAGAGACCCAGTACTTC
CDR3aa: CSARAVRYQETQYF

d_gene: -
abundance: many
v_gene: TRBV5-6
j_gene: TRBJ1-1
CDR3nt: TGTGCCAGCAGTACAGGTACATCCCTGTGGGCTTTCTTT
CDR3aa: CASSTGTSLWAFF

d_gene: -
abundance: -
v_gene: TRBV20-1
j_gene: TRBJ2-3
CDR3nt: TGCAGTGAACTAGCCCCCTACAGCACAGATACGCAGTATTTT
CDR3aa: CSELAPYSTDTQYF

d_gene: -
abundance: many
v_gene: TRBV7-2
j_gene: TRBJ2-4
CDR3nt: TGTGCCAGCAGCTTAGACGGTGCAGGCCAGAACATTCAGTACTTC
CDR3aa: CASSLDGAGQNIQYF

d_gene: -
abundance: many
v_gene: TRBV7-2
j_gene: TRBJ2-2
CDR3nt: TGTGCCAGCAGCTTAGATGGGGGGGCTAATACCGGGGAGCTGTTTTTT
CDR3aa: CASSLDGGANTGELFF

d_gene: TRBD2
abundance: -
v_gene: TRBV20-1
j_gene: TRBJ2-1
CDR3nt: TGCAGTGCTATCTCGCTAGCGGGGTTATACAATGAGCAGTTCTTC
CDR3aa: CSAISLAGLYNEQFF

d_gene: -
abundance: few
v_gene: TRBV30
j_gene: TRBJ2-2
CDR3nt: TGTGCCTGGAGTGTACAAGGAGCCGGGGAGCTGTTTTTT
CDR3aa: CAWSVQGAGELFF

d_gene: TRBD2
abundance: -
v_gene: TRBV4-1
j_gene: TRBJ2-3
CDR3nt: TGCGCCAGCAGCCAGACTAGCGGGGGGGCCAGGACAGATACGCAGTATTTT
CDR3aa: CASSQTSGGARTDTQYF

d_gene: -
abundance: many
v_gene: TRBV12-3/TRBV12-4
j_gene: TRBJ2-1
CDR3nt: TGTGCCAGCAACCCTCCTGGGCTGAATGAGCAGTTCTTC
CDR3aa: CASNPPGLNEQFF

d_gene: -
abundance: many
v_gene: TRBV9
j_gene: TRBJ2-7
CDR3nt: TGTGCCAGCAGTCAGACACCCCTGCGAGACGAGCAGTACTTC
CDR3aa: CASSQTPLRDEQYF

d_gene: TRBD1
abundance: many
v_gene: TRBV28
j_gene: TRBJ1-5
CDR3nt: TGTGCCAGCAGTAACAGGGGCTGGCGGGGCAATCAGCCCCAGCATTTT
CDR3aa: CASSNRGWRGNQPQHF

d_gene: -
abundance: many
v_gene: TRBV21-1
j_gene: TRBJ2-3
CDR3nt: TGTGCCAGCAGTCCGGGACGGACTTTTTCAGATACGCAGTATTTT
CDR3aa: CASSPGRTFSDTQYF

d_gene: -
abundance: many
v_gene: TRBV20-1
j_gene: TRBJ2-7
CDR3nt: TGCAGTGCTAGAGGCGGGATTTACGAGCAGTACTTC
CDR3aa: CSARGGIYEQYF

d_gene: -
abundance: -
v_gene: TRBV7-9
j_gene: TRBJ1-3
CDR3nt: TGTGCCACCCCCGGGACAACTGGAAACACCATATATTTT
CDR3aa: CATPGTTGNTIYF

d_gene: TRBD2
abundance: many
v_gene: TRBV12-3/TRBV12-4
j_gene: TRBJ2-1
CDR3nt: TGTGCCAGCATCCTCAGACTAGCGGGGTACAATGAGCAGTTCTTC
CDR3aa: CASILRLAGYNEQFF